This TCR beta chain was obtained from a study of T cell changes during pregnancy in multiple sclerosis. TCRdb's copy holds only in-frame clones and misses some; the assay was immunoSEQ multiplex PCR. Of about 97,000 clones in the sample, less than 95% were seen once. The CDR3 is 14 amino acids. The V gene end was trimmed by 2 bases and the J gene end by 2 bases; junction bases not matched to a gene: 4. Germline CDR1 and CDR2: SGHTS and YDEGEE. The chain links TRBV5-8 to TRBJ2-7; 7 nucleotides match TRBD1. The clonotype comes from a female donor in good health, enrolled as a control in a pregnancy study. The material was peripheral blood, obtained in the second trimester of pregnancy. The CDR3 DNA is TGTGCCAGCAGCTTCCGGGACAGCCCCTACGAGCAGTACTTC. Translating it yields CASSFRDSPYEQYF. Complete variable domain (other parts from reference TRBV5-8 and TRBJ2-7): EAGVTQSPTHLIKTRGQQATLRCSPISGHTSVYWYQQALGLGLQFLLWYDEGEERNRGNFPPRFSGRQFPNYSSELNVNALELEDSALYLCASSFRDSPYEQYFGPGTRLTVT.